The clone carrying this T cell receptor beta chain was found a few times. The antigen is undetermined. MiXCR, applied by TCRdb to the RACE reads, yields one record per CDR3 protein. The data show fewer than 200,000 distinct CDR3 sequences, approximately 30% seen once. These data originate in a study of human T cells and chemical hapten exposure. Study background: Weekly diphenylcyclopropenone doses were given to patients' scalps across the approximately 22-week study. Upper back patch tests used 0.01% DPC, scored after 6 days. Study observations and caveats: Among TCRs, those above 1 in 1000 frequency were unaffected by DPC sensitization.

The V end lost 1 base, the J end lost 0 bases, and 10 bases lay between the germline ends. Germline assignment: CDR1 DFQATT and CDR2 SNEGSKA (reference sequence). The CDR3 runs to 15 residues. Described time point: patch test 3, about 24 weeks after DPC sensitization. Specified treatment: therapeutic diphenylcyclopropenone sensitization with weekly scalp DPC. This chain connects TRBV20-1 to TRBJ2-1; tentatively, D is TRBD1 (5 bases). This clonotype was obtained from a young woman with alopecia areata. Some clones in this sample may be carry-over from other donors' samples. Source: whole blood, taken in connection with sensitization to the hapten diphenylcyclopropenone (DPC). The CDR3 reads CSARADTGSYNEQFF. CDR3 DNA: TGCAGTGCTAGAGCGGATACAGGCTCCTACAATGAGCAGTTCTTC.